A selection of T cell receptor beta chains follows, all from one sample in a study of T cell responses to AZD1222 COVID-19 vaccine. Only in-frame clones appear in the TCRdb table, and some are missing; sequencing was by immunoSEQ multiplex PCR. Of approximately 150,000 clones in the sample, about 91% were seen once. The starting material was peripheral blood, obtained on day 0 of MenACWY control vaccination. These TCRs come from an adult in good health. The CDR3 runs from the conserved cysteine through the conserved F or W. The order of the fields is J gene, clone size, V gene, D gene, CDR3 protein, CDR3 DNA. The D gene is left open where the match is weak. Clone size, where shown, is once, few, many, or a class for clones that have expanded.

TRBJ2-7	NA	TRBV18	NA	CASSQQGTEQYF	TGTGCCAGCTCACAGCAGGGCACCGAGCAGTACTTC
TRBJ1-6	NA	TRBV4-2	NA	CASSQDGQRSSYNSPLHF	TGTGCCAGCAGCCAGGACGGACAGAGGAGCTCCTATAATTCACCCCTCCACTTT
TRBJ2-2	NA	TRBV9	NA	CASSVLGTGELFF	TGTGCCAGCAGCGTATTGGGGACCGGGGAGCTGTTTTTT
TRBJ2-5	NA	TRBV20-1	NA	CSASIVVVETQYF	TGCAGTGCTAGTATAGTAGTTGTCGAGACCCAGTACTTC
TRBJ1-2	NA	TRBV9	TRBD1	CASSFYPGQGYGYTF	TGTGCCAGCAGCTTCTACCCGGGACAGGGATATGGCTACACCTTC
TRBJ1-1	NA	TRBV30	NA	CARQGPGKNTEAFF	TGTGCCCGGCAGGGGCCAGGGAAGAACACTGAAGCTTTCTTT
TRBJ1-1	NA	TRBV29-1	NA	CSVSVGDTEAFF	TGCAGCGTGAGCGTGGGGGACACTGAAGCTTTCTTT
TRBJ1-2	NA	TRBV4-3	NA	CASSQKGDYGYTF	TGCGCCAGCAGCCAAAAGGGGGATTATGGCTACACCTTC
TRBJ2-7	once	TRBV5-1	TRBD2	CASSVAGASYEQYF	TGCGCCAGCAGCGTGGCGGGAGCTTCCTACGAGCAGTACTTC
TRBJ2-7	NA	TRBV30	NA	CAWSVTRREQYF	TGTGCCTGGAGTGTTACACGGCGAGAGCAGTACTTC
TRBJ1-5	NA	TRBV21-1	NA	CASSKERRGLRNQPQHF	TGTGCCAGCAGCAAAGAGCGCAGGGGGCTACGGAATCAGCCCCAGCATTTT
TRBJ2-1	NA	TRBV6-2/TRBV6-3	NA	CASSARSRELTLRRQFF	TGTGCCAGCAGTGCCAGGAGTCGAGAGCTTACCCTGAGAAGGCAGTTCTTC